This TCR beta chain appears in the sequencing data of a study of shared clonotypes between healthy human individuals. Turning to the study itself: In total, the donors were two women and a few men aged 18 to 49. Points from the study as a whole: The study found roughly 5% of naive CD4 clonotypes shared across a handful of donors.

Each cell subset's genomic DNA was divided evenly among several immunoSEQ plates. Using immunoSEQ multiplex PCR, the repertoire was profiled, and TCRdb retains in-frame clones only, with some absent. The sample shows millions of clones, 85% to 95% of them seen only once. A note on this clone: Its antigen is unknown.

The V and J ends lost 6 bases and 3 bases respectively, with 18 bases between them. The CDR3 is made up of 15 amino acids. Germline V gene lookup returns CDR1 MGHRA and CDR2 YSYEKL. As defined, naive CD8 cells were CD45RO-negative and positively selected for CCR7, with terminally differentiated effector memory CD45RA+ cells excluded. The chain carries TRBV4-1 and TRBJ2-7, with D possibly being TRBD2 (5 bases). This receptor was obtained from a man younger than 35 in good health. The source material was naive CD8+ T cells sorted from blood. The chain's CDR3 is CASRMEDSAVYEQYF. The CDR3 DNA reads as TGCGCCAGCAGGATGGAGGATTCGGCGGTCTACGAGCAGTACTTC.